Shown below are 26 T cell receptor beta chains from a single sample sequenced in a study of Graves' ophthalmopathy and Graves' hyperthyroidism. From RNA, the CDR3 regions of TCR beta chains were amplified and sequenced. HTBI primers primed a first-round RT-PCR, and a second-round multiplex PCR followed. TCRdb reprocessed the multiplex PCR reads with MiXCR, giving one entry per CDR3 protein. The data hold approximately 1.2 million distinct CDR3 sequences, with about 40% observed a single time. The material sequenced was peripheral blood or thyroid tissue (not recorded which). The origin of the receptors is an adult man with Graves' hyperthyroidism.

The chain couples TRBV4-3 to TRBJ2-7, with 10 bases matching TRBD2. The length of the CDR3 is 16 residues. Losses at the gene ends were 4 bases for V and 4 bases for J; bases not matched to a gene: 10. Germline V gives CDR1 LGHNA, CDR2 YSLEER. Here the CDR3 reads CASSLNSGRMRYEQYF. The DNA for the CDR3 is TGCGCCAGCAGCCTGAATAGCGGGAGGATGCGTTACGAGCAGTACTTC.

This clonotype was counted only a few times. Compared with germline, one end of the junction differs, possibly owing to a read error. The genes are TRBV9 and TRBJ1-5, with unresolved D. CDR1 is SGDLS and CDR2 is YYNGEE in the germline V gene. This CDR3 has 15 amino acids. Here the CDR3 DNA reads TGTGCCAGCGGCGTAGGAGGAAACAGCAATCAGCCCCAGCATTTT. Translated, it gives CASGVGGNSNQPQHF.

This clonotype was recorded at least ten times. The rearrangement uses TRBV9 and TRBJ2-7, with 10 bases matching TRBD2. The V gene end was trimmed by 2 bases and the J gene end by 7 bases; junction bases not matched to a gene: 9. The germline CDR1 and CDR2 sequences are SGDLS and YYNGEE. The CDR3 length is 15 residues. This CDR3 is CASSVTASGSGEQYF. The CDR3 DNA is TGTGCCAGCAGCGTTACGGCTAGCGGGAGTGGGGAGCAGTACTTC.

The chain couples TRBV7-9 to TRBJ2-2, with D tentatively TRBD2 (7 bases). CDR1 and CDR2 from the germline V gene are SEHNR and FQNEAQ (reference sequence). Trimming removed 3 bases from V and 6 bases from J, with 11 bases in between. The CDR3 extends over 14 amino acids. The CDR3 sequence is CASSLSGGPGELFF. CDR3 nucleotides: TGTGCCAGCAGCTTGTCGGGGGGCCCCGGGGAGCTGTTTTTT.

V gene TRBV14 combines with J gene TRBJ1-5, with TRBD1 as a possible D gene (5 bases). V was clipped by 0 bases and J by 14 bases, with 17 bases between them. The CDR3 sequence is 14 residues long. Germline V gene lookup returns CDR1 SGHDN and CDR2 FVKESK. The CDR3 DNA reads TGTGCCAGCAGCCAAGAGGCAGGGCAGGGATACGAGCATTTT. Translated: CASSQEAGQGYEHF.

This chain connects TRBV7-8 to TRBJ2-2, with a possible D match to TRBD1 (5 bases). The CDR3 has 16 residues. V was shortened by 0 bases and J by 5 bases, with 13 bases between the two germline ends. CDR1 and CDR2 (germline): SGHVS, FQNEAQ. CDR3 region: CASSLAGLTTTGELFF. The CDR3 DNA sequence: TGTGCCAGCAGCTTAGCGGGGCTCACGACAACCGGGGAGCTGTTTTTT. Complete variable domain (other parts from reference TRBV7-8 and TRBJ2-2): GAGVSQSPRYKVAKRGQDVALRCDPISGHVSLFWYQQALGQGPEFLTYFQNEAQLDKSGLPSDRFFAERPEGSVSTLKIQRTQQEDSAVYLCASSLAGLTTTGELFFGEGSRLTVL.

The chain carries TRBV12-3 or TRBV12-4 and TRBJ1-5, with a tentative D call TRBD1 (5 bases). Trimming removed 1 base from V and 7 bases from J, with 20 bases in between. This CDR3 has 17 amino acids. CDR3 in amino acids: CASSLVIGATGLQPQHF. The CDR3 coding sequence is TGTGCCAGCAGTTTAGTAATAGGGGCGACTGGGCTCCAGCCCCAGCATTTT.

In regard to this clonotype: No conserved phenylalanine or tryptophan ends this CDR3, so it is likely a read error. CDR3 residues: CASSAAGLAFL. The DNA of the CDR3 is TGTGCCAGCAGTGCGGCGGGCTTGGCTTTCCTT. This sequence joins TRBV2 and TRBJ1-1; D remains ambiguous. V was cut by 4 bases and J by 11 bases, with 11 bases left in between. The CDR3 consists of 11 residues. Per germline, CDR1 SNHLY and CDR2 FYNNEI.

The genes are TRBV6-5 and TRBJ1-5; D call uncertain. The V gene lost 0 bases and the J gene lost 6 bases, with 15 bases spanning the gap. Germline values: CDR1 MNHEY, CDR2 SVGAGI. This CDR3 comprises 16 residues. The CDR3, as DNA: TGTGCCAGCAGTTACTCGAGCGGGGTTCACAGTCAGCCCCAGCATTTT. This sequence encodes CASSYSSGVHSQPQHF.

This clonotype appeared many times. The chain couples TRBV12-3 or TRBV12-4 to TRBJ2-2; no reliable D call. The V end lost 5 bases, the J end lost 8 bases, and 9 bases lay between the germline ends. The CDR3 totals 12 residues. CDR3 region: CASSPLWGELFF. The CDR3 DNA reads TGTGCCAGCAGTCCTCTTTGGGGGGAGCTGTTTTTT.

V gene TRBV20-1 combines with J gene TRBJ2-7, with 8 bases matching TRBD2. There are 18 residues in the CDR3. Germline V gene data show CDR1 as DFQATT and CDR2 as SNEGSKA (reference sequence). V lost 4 bases and J lost 1; bases outside the gene matches: 18. This CDR3 reads CSAKSYESGSLGSYEQYF. CDR3 DNA sequence: TGCAGTGCTAAGTCCTACGAAAGCGGGAGTTTGGGGTCCTACGAGCAGTACTTC.

This clonotype was seen ten or more times. V is TRBV19 and J is TRBJ1-5, with D maybe TRBD1 (5 bases). Trimming stripped 3 bases from V and 1 base from J, with 10 bases between. This CDR3 is 15 amino acids long. Looked up from germline, CDR1 is LNHDA and CDR2 is SQIVND (reference sequence). CDR3 coding DNA: TGTGCCAGTAGTATCGCGGGGCGGAGCAATCAGCCCCAGCATTTT. Protein: CASSIAGRSNQPQHF. Together with reference TRBV19 and TRBJ1-5, the CDR3 gives the full variable domain: DGGITQSPKYLFRKEGQNVTLSCEQNLNHDAMYWYRQDPGQGLRLIYYSQIVNDFQKGDIAEGYSVSREKKESFPLTVTSAQKNPTAFYLCASSIAGRSNQPQHFGDGTRLSIL.

The gene calls are TRBV5-8 and TRBJ1-5; D is possibly TRBD1 (6 bases). Between the trimmed V and J ends, which lost 4 bases and 6 bases, there was a span of 17 bases. This CDR3 is 15 amino acids long. Germline values: CDR1 SGHTS, CDR2 YDEGEE. The CDR3 here is CASSDSTGLGQPQHF. CDR3 DNA: TGTGCCAGCAGCGATAGCACAGGGTTAGGTCAGCCCCAGCATTTT.

The sample holds many counts of this clonotype. This chain joins TRBV7-8 and TRBJ1-1, with D maybe TRBD1 (6 bases). Trimming pared 5 bases from V and 6 bases from J, leaving 10 bases between. Germline V gene lookup returns CDR1 SGHVS and CDR2 FQNEAQ. The CDR3 consists of 12 residues. The CDR3, as DNA: TGTGCCAGCAGCCGAGACAGGTCTGAAGCTTTCTTT. As protein: CASSRDRSEAFF.

The V and J genes are TRBV3-1 and TRBJ1-2; D gene ambiguous. V dropped 4 bases and J dropped 0 bases, with 9 bases sitting between them. The CDR3 spans 14 residues. The V gene's germline CDR1 is LGHDT and CDR2 YNNKEL (reference sequence). The CDR3: CASSLTQANYGYTF. CDR3 bases: TGTGCCAGCAGCCTTACGCAGGCTAACTATGGCTACACCTTC.

This chain links TRBV24-1 with TRBJ1-5; the D is unclear. CDR3 length: 14 residues. Germline V gene sequence: CDR1 KGHDR, CDR2 SFDVKD. V was trimmed by 7 bases and J by 0 bases, leaving 9 bases between them. CDR3 nucleotides: TGTGCCACCAGGGCACTCGATAGCAATCAGCCCCAGCATTTT. Translated: CATRALDSNQPQHF.

Only a few counts were recorded for this clonotype. As DNA, the CDR3 is TGTGCCAGCAAACAGACGGACAGCTCCTACGAGCAGTACTTC. Its protein is CASKQTDSSYEQYF. V gene TRBV3-1 combines with J gene TRBJ2-7; D possibly corresponds to TRBD1 (6 bases). Deletions cut 7 bases from V and 0 bases from J, with 13 bases between. This CDR3 is 14 amino acids long. Germline assignment: CDR1 LGHDT and CDR2 YNNKEL (reference sequence).

This clonotype has a count of ten or more. V and J are TRBV19 and TRBJ1-4; D not resolved. Germline CDR1 is LNHDA and CDR2 is SQIVND (reference sequence). This CDR3 region has 15 residues. V lost 5 bases and J lost 7, with 17 bases in between. CDR3 residues: CASSAADGVREKLFF. In nucleotides, the CDR3 is TGTGCCAGTAGTGCCGCGGACGGGGTACGTGAAAAACTGTTTTTT.

This clonotype was recorded many times. The chain is built from TRBV29-1 and TRBJ1-6; D is perhaps TRBD1 (5 bases). The V end lost 1 base, the J end lost 10 bases, and 11 bases lay between the germline ends. Germline loops: CDR1 SQVTM, CDR2 ANQGSEA. The CDR3 covers 13 residues. CDR3 DNA sequence: TGCAGCGTTGAAGCTGGAGAGGGGTCACCCCTCCACTTT. Protein sequence: CSVEAGEGSPLHF.

This clonotype was counted between two and nine times. The CDR3 is CSVAVGGTNEKLFF. As DNA, the CDR3 is TGCAGCGTTGCTGTAGGGGGCACTAATGAAAAACTGTTTTTT. The V call is TRBV29-1, the J call TRBJ1-4; 7 nucleotides align to TRBD1. The V gene end was trimmed by 4 bases and the J gene end by 2 bases; junction bases not matched to a gene: 4. CDR1 and CDR2 from the germline V gene are SQVTM and ANQGSEA. The CDR3 contains 14 residues.

The chain uses TRBV10-3 and TRBJ1-1, with D perhaps TRBD1 (6 bases). The CDR3 spans 14 residues. CDR1 and CDR2 (germline): ENHRY, SYGVKD. V was trimmed by 10 bases and J by 3 bases, leaving 18 bases between them. The CDR3: CASDTGRRYTEAFF. The DNA of the CDR3 is TGTGCCAGCGATACAGGGCGGCGGTACACTGAAGCTTTCTTT.

This clonotype was seen repeatedly, ten times or more. The chain recombines TRBV10-3 with TRBJ1-5; tentative D call: TRBD1 (5 bases). The CDR3 loop spans 14 amino acids. V dropped 9 bases and J dropped 1 base, with 13 bases sitting between them. Germline CDR1 and CDR2: ENHRY and SYGVKD. CDR3 coding DNA: TGTGCCATTCAATCAGCAGGGAGCAATCAGCCCCAGCATTTT. Residues: CAIQSAGSNQPQHF.

The rearrangement uses TRBV6-6 and TRBJ2-7; tentatively, D is TRBD1 (6 bases). V was clipped by 0 bases and J by 2 bases, with 11 bases between them. CDR1 MNHNY and CDR2 SVGAGI come from the germline V gene (reference sequence). This CDR3 is built from 15 residues. For the CDR3, the DNA is TGTGCCAGCAGTTACTCGAGACAGGATACCTACGAGCAGTACTTC. Protein sequence: CASSYSRQDTYEQYF.

This clonotype was found many times. The chain joins TRBV5-5 to TRBJ1-1, with D hard to call. The CDR3 loop spans 12 amino acids. Germline V CDR1 and CDR2: SGHKS, YYEKEE (reference sequence). V was shortened by 4 bases and J by 4 bases, with 8 bases between the two germline ends. This CDR3 is CASSASGTEAFF. CDR3 in DNA: TGTGCCAGCAGCGCAAGTGGCACTGAAGCTTTCTTT.

This rearrangement joins TRBV19 to TRBJ1-5; D uncertain. Germline values: CDR1 LNHDA, CDR2 SQIVND (reference sequence). V was clipped by 5 bases and J by 0 bases, with 14 bases between them. CDR3 length equals 16 residues. CDR3 in DNA: TGTGCCAGTAGTCCCGGGGATTTTTATAGCAATCAGCCCCAGCATTTT. It encodes CASSPGDFYSNQPQHF. Looking up the rest from reference TRBV19 and TRBJ1-5 gives the full variable domain: DGGITQSPKYLFRKEGQNVTLSCEQNLNHDAMYWYRQDPGQGLRLIYYSQIVNDFQKGDIAEGYSVSREKKESFPLTVTSAQKNPTAFYLCASSPGDFYSNQPQHFGDGTRLSIL.

This clonotype was seen at least ten times. V and J are TRBV5-1 and TRBJ2-7; no reliable D call. The V gene's germline CDR1 is SGHRS and CDR2 YFSETQ. V lost 0 bases and J 2 bases, leaving 12 bases between the germline ends. There are 15 residues in the CDR3. This CDR3 is CASSLGSGATYEQYF. The CDR3 region has the DNA TGCGCCAGCAGCTTGGGGTCCGGTGCTACCTACGAGCAGTACTTC.